The 3 T cell receptor beta chains below come from one sample, sequenced in a study of blood T cell repertoires in COVID-19. Some clones are missing from TCRdb's copy, which holds only in-frame ones; the method was immunoSEQ multiplex PCR. The sample has hundreds of thousands of clones; roughly 86% are singletons. The sample was PBMCs or T cells enriched from blood (not recorded which). The receptors here all came from a woman aged 45-59 years who had recovered from COVID-19.

The CDR3 spells CAWSVGWAGRNQPQHF. The CDR3 DNA is TGTGCCTGGAGTGTTGGATGGGCTGGGCGCAATCAGCCCCAGCATTTT. The rearrangement uses TRBV30 and TRBJ1-5; D unresolved. Trimming cost V 0 bases and J 2 bases, with 14 bases left between them. CDR1 is GTSNPN, CDR2 SVGIG, per germline (reference sequence). The CDR3 runs 16 residues.

This clone was seen only once. Other DNA sequences in this sample translate to the same CDR3. The genes are TRBV19 and TRBJ1-2; 7 nucleotides agree with TRBD1. Trimming took 5 bases from V and 2 from J; bases not matched to a gene: 2. The CDR3 extends over 13 amino acids. Germline values: CDR1 LNHDA, CDR2 SQIVND (reference sequence). CDR3 sequence (DNA): TGTGCCAGTAGTCCCAGGGGGAACTATGGCTACACCTTC. Its protein product is CASSPRGNYGYTF.

The rearrangement joins TRBV7-2 to TRBJ1-4; D is unresolved. V lost 1 base, J lost 3 bases, and 12 bases lay in between. The CDR3 runs to 16 residues. Germline CDR1 reads SGHTA; CDR2 reads FQGNSA. CDR3 sequence reads: CASSLVVGPSNEKLFF. Written as DNA, the CDR3 is TGTGCCAGCAGCTTAGTAGTCGGTCCCTCTAATGAAAAACTGTTTTTT.